The present TCR beta chain was sequenced within a study of OX40 agonist ivuxolimab in advanced cancers. The protocol was immunoSEQ multiplex PCR, while the TCRdb copy is restricted to in-frame clones and leaves out a portion. In the table there are tens of thousands of clones, around nine tenths of which are singletons. The CDR3 runs 12 residues. Trimming took 5 bases from V and 3 from J, leaving 6 bases between them. Germline V gene sequence: CDR1 LNHDA, CDR2 SQIVND (reference sequence). Patients were ruled out by autoimmune disease history or systemic immunosuppression. The TCR was taken from an adult with an advanced solid tumor such as melanoma, head and neck, liver or kidney cancer. The source was CD4+ or CD8+ T cells sorted from blood, collected in a trial of the OX40 agonist ivuxolimab. This chain links TRBV19 with TRBJ2-3; TRBD1 is a possible D gene (6 bases). Written as DNA, the CDR3 is TGTGCCAGTAGTCAGGGGACAGATACGCAGTATTTT. Protein product: CASSQGTDTQYF.